This T cell receptor (beta chain) was documented in a study of T-cell reconstitution after alpha-beta-depleted transplantation in children. Study-level points and caveats: Approximately two months post-transplant, alpha-beta T cells reportedly originated from several hundred expanded graft clones. Surviving thymic progenitors and recipient T cells were the source of high TCRbeta diversity at day 60 in some patients. T-cell counts and diversity at one year post-transplant came mainly from newly produced T cells.

Construction of the TCRbeta library involved unique molecular identifiers. One entry per CDR3 protein, called by TCRdb with MiXCR from the PCR reads. The sample lists about 230,000 distinct CDR3 sequences; approximately 11% were seen once. This clonotype has a count of ten or more. The antigen is not known. CDR1 is SGHRS and CDR2 is YFSETQ in the germline V gene. This CDR3 is 14 amino acids long. V lost 5 bases to trimming and J lost 0 bases, with 10 bases between them. The sequencing here drew on PBMCs, taken before TCRalphabeta/CD19-depleted stem cell transplant. The sequence was obtained from a child less than two years old with acute myeloid leukemia, due to receive a stem cell transplant. J is TRBJ2-3 and V is TRBV5-1; no clear D gene. CDR3 DNA sequence: TGCGCCAGCAGGGCGACTTTTAGCACAGATACGCAGTATTTT. Protein product: CASRATFSTDTQYF. The full variable domain, rest sourced from reference TRBV5-1 and TRBJ2-3, is KAGVTQTPRYLIKTRGQQVTLSCSPISGHRSVSWYQQTPGQGLQFLFEYFSETQRNKGNFPGRFSGRQFSNSRSEMNVSTLELGDSALYLCASRATFSTDTQYFGPGTRLTVL.